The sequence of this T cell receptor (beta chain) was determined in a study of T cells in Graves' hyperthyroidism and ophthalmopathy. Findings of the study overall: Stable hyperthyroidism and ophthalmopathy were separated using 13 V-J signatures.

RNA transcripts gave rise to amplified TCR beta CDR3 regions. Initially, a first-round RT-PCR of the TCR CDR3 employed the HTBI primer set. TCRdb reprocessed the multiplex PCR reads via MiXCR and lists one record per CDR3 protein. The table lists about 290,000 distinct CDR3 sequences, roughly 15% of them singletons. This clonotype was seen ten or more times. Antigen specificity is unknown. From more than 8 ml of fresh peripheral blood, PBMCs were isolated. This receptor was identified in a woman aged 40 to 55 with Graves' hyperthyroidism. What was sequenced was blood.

Written as DNA, the CDR3 is TGTGCCAGCAGTTCCTACAGTCCAAATCAGCCCCAGCATTTT. It yields the protein CASSSYSPNQPQHF. The chain employs TRBV6-1 and TRBJ1-5; D is ambiguous. The germline V gene encodes CDR1 MNHNS and CDR2 SASEGT. The CDR3 is 14 residues long. The V end lost 5 bases, the J end lost 4 bases, and 12 bases lay between the germline ends.